This T cell receptor (beta chain) was sequenced in a study of blood T cell repertoires in COVID-19 (dated by TCRdb to the early 2020s). Turning to the overall study: The collaborator samples originated in the United States, Italy and Spain and spanned the acute and convalescent phases of COVID-19. The repertoires were released in a freely available public database intended as a resource for research on the immune response to SARS-CoV-2. The material from the prospective study consisted of cDNA or gDNA derived from T cells, B-cell-depleted T cells, or PBMCs. Where available, HLA class I and class II types were taken from metadata supplied by the sample provider and were not determined by assay-based typing. The samples were drawn from two sources: the first 160 participants of the ongoing ImmuneRACE study, and 1,000 to 1,500 subjects contributed by 6 global collaborators. The dataset comprised deeply sampled blood TCRbeta repertoires from subjects exposed to, actively infected with, or recovered from COVID-19. Sample metadata almost always included a de-identified subject ID, COVID-19 status, age in years and sex. Overall results and qualifications from the work: The amount of clinical and demographic metadata varied by source and participant and was provided uncurated.

Collaborating institutions collected whole blood in K2EDTA tubes following their own protocols. For TCRbeta analysis, collaborator samples were shipped as frozen whole blood, as isolated PBMCs, or as DNA extracted from either sample type. Its CDR3 holds 15 amino acids, cysteine through phenylalanine. The read is trimmed to its CDR3 DNA, 45 bases read in frame from base 1. CDR1 and CDR2, per the germline V gene, are MNHEY and SVGAGI. V lost 6 bases and J lost 7 bases; the stretch between them is 18 bases long. Regarding this clone: Its antigen is currently not known. Within one base of it there is no much larger clone, and no base qualities were kept.

TCRbeta CDR3 regions were amplified from genomic DNA by means of the immunoSEQ Assay, a bias-controlled multiplex PCR. The study's own analysis went as follows. The number of nucleated cells in each sample was estimated by amplification of reference gene primers within the assay. To quantify the absolute abundance of each unique TCRbeta CDR3 rearrangement, sequence reads were collapsed and filtered. Productive Simpson clonality was computed per sample as the square root of Simpson's diversity index over productive rearrangements. Imported from immuneACCESS, the table was reduced by TCRdb to in-frame sequences with V and J called. These copies leave out some clones; in studies compared against another copy, an unresolved V gene accounts for under half, and the cause of the remainder is not known. The D gene and trimming were derived from the DNA, and the V and J assignments and clone size from that table. Within this sample are 100,000 or so clones, with under 95% of them counted one time only. The top ten hold 3.5% to 4% of the sample.

This sequence was found in a woman between 45 and 65 years old in a cohort sampled during active COVID-19. Recombination linked TRBV6-5 to TRBJ1-4; the D gene remains uncertain. The sequencing sample was made of peripheral blood. The bases read TGTGCCAGCAGCGACTCCGGAGGGAGGGCTGAAAAACTGTTTTTT. This encodes CASSDSGGRAEKLFF.